The clone carrying this T cell receptor beta chain was counted a few times. Its antigen is unknown. Other nucleotide sequences in the sample specify the same CDR3. The protocol was immunoSEQ multiplex PCR, while the TCRdb copy is restricted to in-frame clones and leaves out a portion. The sample lists more than 140,000 clones; less than 90% were seen once. The source of the sample is a study of radiation and T cells in renal cell carcinoma. Broader study findings: From baseline, blood top tumor clonotypes peaked at 2 weeks post-radiation. No pretreatment tumor biopsies were available for baseline clonotypes.

Time point defined: baseline pretreatment blood. Treatment noted: 15 Gy SBRT to primary tumor, nephrectomy 4 weeks later. The CDR3 totals 11 residues. Looked up from germline, CDR1 is GTSNPN and CDR2 is SVGIG (reference sequence). The ends were cut back, 2 bases at V and 8 bases at J, with 9 bases in the middle. The sequence came from a woman aged 45-65 years with renal cell carcinoma. The sequencing here drew on blood, taken from a patient whose treatment included radiotherapy and nephrectomy. The chain couples TRBV30 to TRBJ1-1; D remains unclear. The CDR3 nucleotides read TGTGCCTGGAGTCCCGCGGAGGAAGCTTTCTTT. As protein: CAWSPAEEAFF.